Following are 24 T cell receptor beta chains from one sample sequenced in a study of neurological immune-mediated disorders. MiXCR was run by TCRdb on the 5' RACE reads, yielding one entry per CDR3 protein. The sample has around 38,000 distinct CDR3 sequences; approximately 15% are singletons. The sequencing input was CD4+ T cells from blood. The source is a woman aged 55-70 years with HTLV-1-associated myelopathy (HAM/TSP).

This clonotype occurred many times. This rearrangement joins TRBV6-6 to TRBJ2-3, with D unresolved. This CDR3 comprises 13 residues. The germline V and J ends were trimmed by 2 bases and 3 bases, with 6 bases remaining between them. Looked up from germline, CDR1 is MNHNY and CDR2 is SVGAGI (reference sequence). The CDR3 spells CASSYPNTDTQYF. CDR3 DNA: TGTGCCAGCAGTTACCCCAATACAGATACGCAGTATTTT.

This clonotype was seen repeatedly, ten times or more. The chain recombines TRBV20-1 with TRBJ2-1; 15 bases line up with TRBD2. CDR1 is DFQATT, CDR2 SNEGSKA, per germline (reference sequence). The CDR3 runs 16 residues. After removal of 6 bases from V and 5 bases from J, the junction contained 8 bases not matched to a gene. The CDR3 protein is CSAGTSGGYVNNEQFF. CDR3 DNA sequence: TGCAGTGCCGGGACTAGCGGGGGGTACGTAAACAATGAGCAGTTCTTC.

This clonotype has ten or more counts. The gene calls are TRBV5-1 and TRBJ1-1, with D unresolved. Germline V gene lookup returns CDR1 SGHRS and CDR2 YFSETQ. The CDR3 covers 14 residues. With 3 bases removed from V and 0 bases from J, the gap between germline ends came to 9 bases. The DNA of the CDR3 is TGCGCCAGCAGCTCCGGAGTGATGAACACTGAAGCTTTCTTT. Its translation: CASSSGVMNTEAFF.

This clonotype was counted at least ten times. The chain uses TRBV6-5 and TRBJ1-1; D might be TRBD1 (5 bases). Germline CDR1 MNHEY, CDR2 SVGAGI. The V gene lost 2 bases and the J gene lost 4 bases, with 8 bases spanning the gap. CDR3 length: 13 amino acids. The CDR3 coding sequence is TGTGCCAGCAGTTACGGAGGGGTCACTGAAGCTTTCTTT. Protein: CASSYGGVTEAFF.

This clonotype has a count of ten or more. This chain joins TRBV29-1 and TRBJ1-1; no firm D call. Trimming took off 5 bases at V and 7 bases at J, with 20 bases between the two ends. CDR3 length: 14 amino acids. Looked up from germline, CDR1 is SQVTM and CDR2 is ANQGSEA. CDR3 sequence (DNA): TGCAGCGTTATCGGGAGGGCTACGCGACGTGAAGCTTTCTTT. This codes for CSVIGRATRREAFF.

In its sample, this clonotype was seen many times. V and J are TRBV7-3 and TRBJ2-3; 9 nucleotides agree with TRBD2. Looked up from germline, CDR1 is SGHTA and CDR2 is FQGTGA. V trimming: 1 base; J trimming: 4 bases; junction bases outside the gene matches: 6. There are 16 residues in the CDR3. CDR3 loop: CASSLRARGGADTQYF. CDR3 nucleotides: TGTGCCAGCAGCTTAAGAGCGCGGGGGGGGGCAGATACGCAGTATTTT.

This clonotype was counted at least ten times. This chain joins TRBV5-6 and TRBJ2-1; TRBD2 matches 8 bases. This CDR3 is built from 15 residues. With V trimmed by 1 base and J by 3 bases, 3 bases remained unmatched. CDR1 is SGHDT and CDR2 is YYEEEE in the germline V gene. CDR3 sequence reads: CASSLRGGNYNEQFF. CDR3 bases: TGTGCCAGCAGCTTGCGGGGGGGAAACTACAATGAGCAGTTCTTC.

This clonotype counts as medium-sized. V and J are TRBV5-1 and TRBJ1-2; no clear D gene. Germline-derived CDR1 and CDR2 are SGHRS and YFSETQ. The V end was cut by 5 bases, the J end by 4 bases, with 15 bases between. The CDR3 runs 14 residues. CDR3 residues: CASSSTTQRYGYTF. CDR3 nucleotide sequence: TGCGCCAGCAGTTCTACTACCCAGCGCTATGGCTACACCTTC.

The rearrangement links TRBV10-3 to TRBJ1-1; tentative D call: TRBD1 (5 bases). The CDR3 spans 16 residues. Germline V gene data show CDR1 as ENHRY and CDR2 as SYGVKD. Trimming left V 0 bases short and J 0 bases short, with 11 bases between. CDR3 sequence reads: CAISESSGGVNTEAFF. The DNA of the CDR3 is TGTGCCATCAGTGAGTCAAGCGGGGGGGTGAACACTGAAGCTTTCTTT.

About this clonotype: The junction and the germline gene differ at one end; a read error may be behind it. The V and J genes are TRBV5-1 and TRBJ1-3; no reliable D call. The CDR3 covers 14 residues. In germline, CDR1 is SGHRS, CDR2 YFSETQ. CDR3 in DNA: TGCGCCAACAGCGCCGGTACGCCTGGAAACACCATATATTTT. Residues: CANSAGTPGNTIYF.

As for this clonotype: One junction end does not reproduce the germline sequence, and a read error may be involved. This chain connects TRBV7-2 to TRBJ2-7, with unresolved D. The CDR3 runs to 14 residues. Germline loops: CDR1 SGHTA, CDR2 FQGNSA. CDR3 in amino acids: CASSLGWEGYEHYF. The CDR3 region has the DNA TGTGCCAGCAGCTTAGGTTGGGAAGGCTACGAGCATTACTTC.

In this sample, this clonotype turned up many times. J is TRBJ2-2 and V is TRBV29-1; maybe TRBD1 (6 bases). CDR1 and CDR2 (germline): SQVTM, ANQGSEA. The CDR3 is made up of 14 amino acids. Trimming removed 2 bases at V and 5 bases at J, with 12 bases between. The DNA of the CDR3 is TGCAGCGTTGAACAGGGGCCGCGGACCGGGGAGCTGTTTTTT. It encodes CSVEQGPRTGELFF.

This clonotype has a count of ten or more. The chain employs TRBV5-1 and TRBJ1-2; tentatively, D is TRBD1 (6 bases). The CDR3 contains 15 residues. V was pared by 2 bases and J by 6 bases, with 17 bases between. Germline V gene sequence: CDR1 SGHRS, CDR2 YFSETQ. Written as DNA, the CDR3 is TGCGCCAGCAGCTTACAGGGAGCATCTAATGATGGCTACACCTTC. Translating gives CASSLQGASNDGYTF.

This clonotype was seen at least ten times. J is TRBJ1-1 and V is TRBV20-1; unclear D gene. Germline-derived CDR1 and CDR2 are DFQATT and SNEGSKA (reference sequence). The V end was cut by 6 bases, the J end by 3 bases, with 14 bases between. This CDR3 comprises 13 residues. CDR3 residues: CSALWETDTEAFF. CDR3 DNA sequence: TGCAGTGCACTTTGGGAGACCGACACTGAAGCTTTCTTT.

This clonotype was observed many times. The CDR3: CASSSDSSYNEQFF. The DNA for the CDR3 is TGCGCCAGCAGCTCGGACAGCTCCTACAATGAGCAGTTCTTC. The rearrangement joins TRBV5-1 to TRBJ2-1, with a weak D call TRBD1 (6 bases). Germline CDR1 SGHRS, CDR2 YFSETQ. V was clipped by 3 bases and J by 0 bases, with 7 bases between them. This CDR3 comprises 14 residues. Full variable domain (remainder filled in from reference TRBV5-1 and TRBJ2-1): KAGVTQTPRYLIKTRGQQVTLSCSPISGHRSVSWYQQTPGQGLQFLFEYFSETQRNKGNFPGRFSGRQFSNSRSEMNVSTLELGDSALYLCASSSDSSYNEQFFGPGTRLTVL.

This clonotype was found many times. The J gene is TRBJ1-6, the V gene TRBV12-3 or TRBV12-4; D not certain. This CDR3 has 14 residues. Between the trimmed V and J ends, which lost 1 base and 8 bases, there was a span of 9 bases. As DNA, the CDR3 is TGTGCCAGCAGTTTAGACGGCGGTTATTCACCCCTCCACTTT. Amino acids: CASSLDGGYSPLHF.

This clonotype showed up many times. The chain uses TRBV5-1 and TRBJ2-1, with 7 bases that match TRBD1. From germline, CDR1 is SGHRS and CDR2 YFSETQ. This CDR3 spans 16 amino acids. The V gene end was trimmed by 4 bases and the J gene end by 0 bases; junction bases not matched to a gene: 7. This CDR3 is CASSLTGQSSYNEQFF. The CDR3 coding sequence is TGCGCCAGCAGCCTAACGGGACAGAGCTCCTACAATGAGCAGTTCTTC.

This clonotype was picked up a small number of times. The V and J genes are TRBV7-9 and TRBJ1-6; the D is unclear. Trimming removed 1 base from V and 8 bases from J, with 9 bases in between. Germline CDR1 SEHNR, CDR2 FQNEAQ (reference sequence). The CDR3 loop spans 14 amino acids. The chain's CDR3 is CASSLDQDDSPLHF. The CDR3 DNA is TGTGCCAGCAGCTTAGATCAGGACGATTCACCCCTCCACTTT.

In its sample, this clonotype was seen many times. The chain carries TRBV21-1 and TRBJ2-7; the table assigns TRBD1, which was not confirmed against the DNA. TRBV21-1 is tagged as a pseudogene. The CDR3 runs to 13 residues. Here the CDR3 DNA reads TGTGCCAGCATTTACAGGCCACGCTACGAGCAGTACTTC. This encodes CASIYRPRYEQYF.

This clonotype came up many times. The chain carries TRBV14 and TRBJ1-4; D gene unclear. V was clipped by 0 bases and J by 0 bases, with 11 bases between them. The germline V gene has CDR1 SGHDN and CDR2 FVKESK. There are 17 residues in the CDR3. For the CDR3, the DNA is TGTGCCAGCAGCCAAGATCTTGGAGTTGCAACTAATGAAAAACTGTTTTTT. Translating gives CASSQDLGVATNEKLFF.

There are many counts of this clonotype. The chain carries TRBV3-1 and TRBJ1-4; D possibly corresponds to TRBD1 (5 bases). The CDR3 length is 15 residues. V gave up 3 bases and J gave up 8 bases, with 16 bases separating them. CDR1 and CDR2 from the germline V gene are LGHDT and YNNKEL (reference sequence). The CDR3 protein is CASSHTGTLREKLFF. For the CDR3, the DNA is TGTGCCAGCAGCCATACCGGGACCTTAAGGGAAAAACTGTTTTTT.

This clonotype was observed at least ten times. The CDR3 DNA sequence: TGTGCCAGCCACCCTAGGGGACGGAGGGGCTACACCTTC. This codes for CASHPRGRRGYTF. The rearrangement links TRBV12-3 or TRBV12-4 to TRBJ1-2; D is perhaps TRBD1 (5 bases). This CDR3 comprises 13 residues. Trimming removed 8 bases at V and 8 bases at J, with 18 bases between.

This clonotype appeared many times. This rearrangement joins TRBV3-1 to TRBJ1-1; D gene unclear. Germline lookup yields CDR1 LGHDT and CDR2 YNNKEL (reference sequence). CDR3 length: 13 residues. Trimming pared 6 bases from V and 1 base from J, leaving 9 bases between. DNA of the CDR3: TGTGCCAGCAGTCGCCTTGGGAACACTGAAGCTTTCTTT. It is translated as CASSRLGNTEAFF.

This clonotype was recorded at least ten times. The J gene is TRBJ1-1, the V gene TRBV6-2 or TRBV6-3; TRBD1 aligns across 9 bases. From germline, CDR1 is MNHEY and CDR2 SVGEGT. The V and J ends lost 0 bases and 2 bases, in that order; junction bases with no gene match: 7. The CDR3 is 17 amino acids. The CDR3 bases are TGTGCCAGCAGTTACTCGAAGGGGACAGGGATCAACACTGAAGCTTTCTTT. Translating gives CASSYSKGTGINTEAFF.